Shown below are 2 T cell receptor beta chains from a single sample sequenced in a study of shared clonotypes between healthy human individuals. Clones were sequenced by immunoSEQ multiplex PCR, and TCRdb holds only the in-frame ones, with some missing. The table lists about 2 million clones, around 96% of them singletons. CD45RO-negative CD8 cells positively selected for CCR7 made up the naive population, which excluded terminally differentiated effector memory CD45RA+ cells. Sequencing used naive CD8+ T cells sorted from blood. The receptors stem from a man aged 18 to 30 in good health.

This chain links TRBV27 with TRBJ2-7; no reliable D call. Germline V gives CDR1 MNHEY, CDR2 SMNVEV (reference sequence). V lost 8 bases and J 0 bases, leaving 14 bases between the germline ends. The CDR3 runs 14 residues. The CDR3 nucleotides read TGTGCCAGCTCTAGGAATAGCCACTCCTACGAGCAGTACTTC. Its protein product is CASSRNSHSYEQYF.

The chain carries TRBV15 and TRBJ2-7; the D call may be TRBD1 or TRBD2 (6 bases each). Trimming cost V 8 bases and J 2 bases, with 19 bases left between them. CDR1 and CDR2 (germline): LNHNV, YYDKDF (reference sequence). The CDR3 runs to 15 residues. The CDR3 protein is CATSPGGTPTYEQYF. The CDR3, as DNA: TGTGCCACCTCGCCTGGGGGGACACCGACCTACGAGCAGTACTTC.